Below, 25 T cell receptor beta chains from the same sample are listed, as sequenced in a study of OX40 agonist ivuxolimab in advanced cancers. Some clones are missing from TCRdb's copy, which holds only in-frame ones; the method was immunoSEQ multiplex PCR. The table has fewer than 90,000 clones, around 86% seen once. The sequencing used CD4+ or CD8+ T cells sorted from blood, collected in a trial of the OX40 agonist ivuxolimab. The origin of the receptors is an adult with an advanced solid tumor such as melanoma, head and neck, liver or kidney cancer.

The rearrangement links TRBV30 to TRBJ1-2; D is undetermined. V lost 3 bases, J lost 4 bases, and 9 bases lay in between. CDR1 is GTSNPN, CDR2 SVGIG, per germline (reference sequence). This CDR3 comprises 12 residues. CDR3 amino acids: CAWSPGTYGYTF. For the CDR3, the DNA is TGTGCCTGGAGCCCCGGAACCTATGGCTACACCTTC.

This rearrangement joins TRBV12-2 to TRBJ2-2; the DNA was not used to check the table's D call, TRBD2. TRBV12-2 corresponds to a pseudogene. CDR3 size: 16 residues. The CDR3 region has the DNA TGTGCAAGTCGTTTCCGAGCGGGTTCGCACACCGGGGAGCTGTTTTTT. Translating it yields CASRFRAGSHTGELFF.

The chain has TRBV5-4 and TRBJ2-7; D is ambiguous. The CDR3 contains 14 residues. With 0 bases removed from V and 2 bases from J, the gap between germline ends came to 9 bases. Germline-derived CDR1 and CDR2 are SGHNT and YYREEE (reference sequence). CDR3 in DNA: TGTGCCAGCAGCTTGGGTCCATACCCCTACGAGCAGTACTTC. Translation: CASSLGPYPYEQYF.

This chain links TRBV10-1 with TRBJ2-5; 11 nucleotides match TRBD2. Losses at the gene ends were 6 bases for V and 0 bases for J; bases not matched to a gene: 0. The CDR3 sequence is 14 residues long. Germline CDR1 reads WNHNN; CDR2 reads SYGVQD (reference sequence). The CDR3 DNA follows: TGCGCCAGCAGACTAGCGGGAGACCAAGAGACCCAGTACTTC. Amino acids: CASRLAGDQETQYF.

The chain employs TRBV10-3 and TRBJ1-4; no clear D. Germline assignment: CDR1 ENHRY and CDR2 SYGVKD. This CDR3 region has 11 residues. V gave up 10 bases and J gave up 8 bases, with 11 bases separating them. In nucleotides, the CDR3 is TGTGCCACCTCCCAAGCGGAAAAACTGTTTTTT. Amino acid sequence: CATSQAEKLFF.

Turning to this clone: The same CDR3 also results from other DNA sequences found in this sample. The chain recombines TRBV5-1 with TRBJ1-2; 9 nucleotides align to TRBD1. CDR1 is SGHRS and CDR2 is YFSETQ in the germline V gene. The CDR3 runs to 14 residues. The V gene end was trimmed by 4 bases and the J gene end by 6 bases; junction bases not matched to a gene: 7. The CDR3 loop is CASSPGQGLDGYTF. CDR3 DNA sequence: TGCGCCAGCAGCCCAGGACAGGGGCTGGATGGCTACACCTTC.

This clone was picked up one time. The chain recombines TRBV6-5 with TRBJ1-5; D remains ambiguous. This CDR3 contains 14 residues. CDR1 MNHEY and CDR2 SVGAGI come from the germline V gene. V was pared by 5 bases and J by 3 bases, with 11 bases between. The CDR3 loop reads CASSGRSNNQPQHF. The CDR3, as DNA: TGTGCCAGCAGTGGACGGTCTAACAATCAGCCCCAGCATTTT.

The chain is built from TRBV28 and TRBJ2-7; tentatively, D is TRBD1 (6 bases). V was cut by 6 bases and J by 7 bases, with 25 bases left in between. This CDR3 is built from 16 residues. Germline V gene data show CDR1 as MDHEN and CDR2 as SYDVKM. The CDR3 DNA is TGTGCCAGCAGCTCGGCAGGGCAGGGGTCCTCTCGTGAGCAGTACTTC. It yields the protein CASSSAGQGSSREQYF.

The rearrangement joins TRBV28 to TRBJ1-2; possible D gene TRBD1, 5 bases. Trimming cost V 5 bases and J 5 bases, with 9 bases left between them. The CDR3 contains 12 residues. The germline V gene encodes CDR1 MDHEN and CDR2 SYDVKM. Here the CDR3 reads CASSPGPYGYTF. The CDR3 DNA reads TGTGCCAGCAGTCCGGGGCCTTATGGCTACACCTTC.

The gene calls are TRBV7-8 and TRBJ2-3, with TRBD2 matching over 8 bases. The V and J ends lost 5 bases and 6 bases, in that order; junction bases with no gene match: 13. CDR1 and CDR2 (germline): SGHVS, FQNEAQ. This CDR3 has 16 residues. Here the CDR3 reads CASSRFGAGGLDTQYF. The DNA of the CDR3 is TGTGCCAGCAGCCGGTTTGGTGCGGGGGGCCTGGATACGCAGTATTTT.

The V call is TRBV19, the J call TRBJ1-5; 9 bases are shared with TRBD1. Losses at the gene ends were 5 bases for V and 4 bases for J; bases not matched to a gene: 15. Germline V CDR1 and CDR2: LNHDA, SQIVND (reference sequence). This CDR3 has 18 residues. The DNA of the CDR3 is TGTGCCAGTAGTCTTCGTCCCGGGACAGGGTCGGATAATCAGCCCCAGCATTTT. This codes for CASSLRPGTGSDNQPQHF.

This chain uses TRBV7-9 with TRBJ1-6, with a possible D match to TRBD1 (5 bases). The CDR3 is made up of 15 amino acids. V lost 5 bases and J lost 4, with 12 bases in between. Germline-derived CDR1 and CDR2 are SEHNR and FQNEAQ (reference sequence). The CDR3: CASSRDGSYNSPLHF. The DNA for the CDR3 is TGTGCCAGCAGCCGGGACGGATCGTATAATTCACCCCTCCACTTT.

The rearrangement links TRBV4-2 to TRBJ2-7; 10 bases are a match to TRBD2. The CDR3 covers 16 residues. V gave up 5 bases and J gave up 3 bases; unmatched junction bases: 10. CDR1 is LGHNA, CDR2 YNFKEQ, per germline. The CDR3 DNA reads as TGTGCCAGCAGCACTATAGCGGGAGGCGTAGTCTACGAGCAGTACTTC. This sequence encodes CASSTIAGGVVYEQYF.

V is TRBV5-1 and J is TRBJ1-1, with D perhaps TRBD1 (6 bases). The CDR3 is 13 amino acids. Germline assignment: CDR1 SGHRS and CDR2 YFSETQ. V lost 4 bases to trimming and J lost 4 bases, with 11 bases between them. The CDR3 loop is CASSGQPSTEAFF. The CDR3 bases are TGCGCCAGCAGCGGACAGCCAAGCACTGAAGCTTTCTTT. The full variable domain, rest sourced from reference TRBV5-1 and TRBJ1-1, is KAGVTQTPRYLIKTRGQQVTLSCSPISGHRSVSWYQQTPGQGLQFLFEYFSETQRNKGNFPGRFSGRQFSNSRSEMNVSTLELGDSALYLCASSGQPSTEAFFGQGTRLTVV.

The chain is built from TRBV5-4 and TRBJ2-7; tentatively, D is TRBD2 (5 bases). Trimming removed 5 bases from V and 0 bases from J, with 12 bases in between. From germline, CDR1 is SGHNT and CDR2 YYREEE (reference sequence). The CDR3 covers 14 residues. This CDR3 reads CASRSGADSYEQYF. CDR3 bases: TGTGCCAGCAGAAGTGGAGCGGACTCCTACGAGCAGTACTTC.

This chain uses TRBV5-1 with TRBJ2-7; weak D call: TRBD1 (6 bases). The germline CDR1 and CDR2 sequences are SGHRS and YFSETQ. The CDR3 totals 15 residues. V was trimmed by 0 bases and J by 1 base, leaving 11 bases between them. The CDR3 bases are TGCGCCAGCAGCTTGGGGGGGCCTACTTCCTACGAGCAGTACTTC. This gives the protein CASSLGGPTSYEQYF.

The rearrangement joins TRBV5-1 to TRBJ2-7, with 7 bases matching TRBD2. Germline CDR1 SGHRS, CDR2 YFSETQ. The CDR3 extends over 14 amino acids. Unmatched junction bases numbered 5, after V lost 4 bases and J lost 1 base. CDR3 sequence: CASSRGLGSYEQYF. The CDR3 nucleotides are TGCGCCAGCAGCCGCGGACTAGGGTCCTACGAGCAGTACTTC.

The chain carries TRBV19 and TRBJ2-2; a weak D match, TRBD1 (6 bases). This CDR3 is 13 amino acids long. V lost 1 base and J 8 bases, leaving 8 bases between the germline ends. Per germline, CDR1 LNHDA and CDR2 SQIVND (reference sequence). Here the CDR3 DNA reads TGTGCCAGTAGTATAGCAGGGGCAGGGGAGCTGTTTTTT. Protein product: CASSIAGAGELFF.

V is TRBV5-4 and J is TRBJ1-2; D is possibly TRBD1 (6 bases). CDR1 and CDR2 (germline): SGHNT, YYREEE (reference sequence). This CDR3 is 14 amino acids long. With 3 bases removed from V and 2 bases from J, the gap between germline ends came to 11 bases. Here the CDR3 DNA reads TGTGCCAGCAGCTCCCAGGGGCGGAACTATGGCTACACCTTC. Translating gives CASSSQGRNYGYTF.

This clone has a handful of counts. The J gene is TRBJ1-1, the V gene TRBV28; D is undetermined. V was clipped by 7 bases and J by 0 bases, with 9 bases between them. Germline CDR1 reads MDHEN; CDR2 reads SYDVKM. The CDR3 loop spans 13 amino acids. CDR3 region: CASISALNTEAFF. The CDR3 coding sequence is TGTGCCAGCATTTCAGCCCTGAACACTGAAGCTTTCTTT.

V is TRBV7-3 and J is TRBJ1-2; tentatively, D is TRBD1 (6 bases). Looked up from germline, CDR1 is SGHTA and CDR2 is FQGTGA. The CDR3 runs 13 residues. V was shortened by 5 bases and J by 4 bases, with 11 bases between the two germline ends. Here the CDR3 DNA reads TGTGCCAGCAGCCCGGGGGCCGGCTATGGCTACACCTTC. Its protein product is CASSPGAGYGYTF.

The chain is built from TRBV5-6 and TRBJ1-2; 8 bases align to TRBD1. This CDR3 has 18 amino acids. The germline V gene encodes CDR1 SGHDT and CDR2 YYEEEE. V gave up 0 bases and J gave up 2 bases; unmatched junction bases: 12. The CDR3 nucleotides read TGTGCCAGCAGCTTGGTCCCGGGACAGGCTACCAGGAACTATGGCTACACCTTC. Its protein product is CASSLVPGQATRNYGYTF.

The chain recombines TRBV25-1 with TRBJ2-1, with TRBD1 as a possible D gene (6 bases). Trimming stripped 5 bases from V and 6 bases from J, with 14 bases between. Germline loops: CDR1 MGHDK, CDR2 SYGVNS. The CDR3 has 14 residues. This chain's CDR3 is CASSKGGSRNEQFF. CDR3 in DNA: TGTGCCAGCAGTAAAGGGGGAAGCCGCAATGAGCAGTTCTTC.

The chain links TRBV6-1 to TRBJ2-3, with D perhaps matching TRBD2 (5 bases). V lost 2 bases to trimming and J lost 1 base, with 16 bases between them. Germline V gene lookup returns CDR1 MNHNS and CDR2 SASEGT. The CDR3 spans 17 residues. The CDR3 protein is CASSEFVVSSGTDTQYF. CDR3 in DNA: TGTGCCAGCAGTGAATTCGTCGTCAGTAGCGGCACAGATACGCAGTATTTT.

The V gene is TRBV6-4, the J gene TRBJ2-2; the D call may be TRBD1 or TRBD2 (5 bases each). The V end lost 3 bases, the J end lost 4 bases, and 15 bases lay between the germline ends. This CDR3 is built from 16 residues. Germline CDR1 reads MRHNA; CDR2 reads SNTAGT. The CDR3 DNA reads TGTGCCAGCAGTGAGGGACCGACTCGGGTCACCGGGGAGCTGTTTTTT. It specifies CASSEGPTRVTGELFF.